One and the same sample provided the 23 T cell receptor beta chains below, sequenced in a study of OX40 agonist ivuxolimab in advanced cancers. Assay used: immunoSEQ multiplex PCR; TCRdb lists only in-frame clones, some missing. The sample records tens of thousands of clones, 70% to 80% being singletons. Sequenced here: CD4+ or CD8+ T cells sorted from blood, sampled in a trial of the OX40 agonist ivuxolimab. Source of these receptors: an adult with an advanced solid tumor such as melanoma, head and neck, liver or kidney cancer.

The chain is built from TRBV7-6 and TRBJ1-1; D not resolved. V lost 5 bases to trimming and J lost 3 bases, with 13 bases between them. Per germline, CDR1 SGHVS and CDR2 FNYEAQ. The CDR3 totals 14 residues. This CDR3 reads CASSPRGADTEAFF. The CDR3 DNA reads as TGTGCCAGCAGCCCGCGTGGCGCGGACACTGAAGCTTTCTTT.

This chain uses TRBV7-9 with TRBJ1-3, with TRBD1 matching 8 bases. The trim removed 4 bases at V and 4 bases at J, leaving 9 bases unmatched. This CDR3 has 16 residues. CDR1 SEHNR and CDR2 FQNEAQ come from the germline V gene (reference sequence). CDR3 nucleotides: TGTGCCAGCAGCTCCTCCCGGACAGGGAGGGGAAACACCATATATTTT. Its translation: CASSSSRTGRGNTIYF.

The chain has TRBV10-3 and TRBJ2-3; D perhaps matches TRBD2 (6 bases). The CDR3 length is 15 residues. Germline CDR1 is ENHRY and CDR2 is SYGVKD. Trimming stripped 2 bases from V and 4 bases from J, with 13 bases between. CDR3 sequence: CAISEEASAADTQYF. The CDR3 DNA reads as TGTGCCATCAGTGAGGAAGCTAGCGCGGCAGATACGCAGTATTTT.

The chain carries TRBV6-4 and TRBJ2-3; TRBD2 aligns across 15 bases. The CDR3 extends over 16 amino acids. The germline V gene has CDR1 MRHNA and CDR2 SNTAGT. J lost 4 bases, V lost 5 bases, and 4 bases had no gene match. CDR3 sequence: CASSPGTSGGSDTQYF. In DNA form, the CDR3 reads TGTGCCAGCAGTCCCGGGACTAGCGGGGGGTCAGATACGCAGTATTTT.

This chain links TRBV7-9 with TRBJ1-1, with D unresolved. This CDR3 has 13 residues. Trimming stripped 7 bases from V and 2 bases from J, with 11 bases between. Germline V gene sequence: CDR1 SEHNR, CDR2 FQNEAQ (reference sequence). This CDR3 is CASTDLGNTEAFF. The CDR3 DNA reads as TGTGCCAGCACGGATCTGGGTAACACTGAAGCTTTCTTT.

J is TRBJ1-1 and V is TRBV6-1; weak D call: TRBD1 (6 bases). The CDR3 has 15 amino acids. V lost 0 bases and J lost 3, with 11 bases in between. Germline V lookup: CDR1 MNHNS, CDR2 SASEGT. The CDR3 here is CASSEARGRYTEAFF. Here the CDR3 DNA reads TGTGCCAGCAGTGAAGCACGGGGGCGGTACACTGAAGCTTTCTTT.

The chain carries TRBV28 and TRBJ2-7; 8 nucleotides agree with TRBD2. The V and J ends lost 4 bases and 0 bases, in that order; junction bases with no gene match: 8. There are 16 residues in the CDR3. The V gene's germline CDR1 is MDHEN and CDR2 SYDVKM. Here the CDR3 DNA reads TGTGCCAGCAGTTCGGGGGGGCGGGGGTACTCCTACGAGCAGTACTTC. Amino acid sequence: CASSSGGRGYSYEQYF.

The V and J genes are TRBV15 and TRBJ2-1; the match to TRBD2 covers 13 bases. V trimming: 5 bases; J trimming: 2 bases; junction bases outside the gene matches: 3. The CDR3 spans 16 residues. The germline V gene encodes CDR1 LNHNV and CDR2 YYDKDF (reference sequence). The CDR3 coding sequence is TGTGCCACCAGCGGCGGGACTAGCGGGGCCTACAATGAGCAGTTCTTC. The encoded protein is CATSGGTSGAYNEQFF. The variable domain in full, completed from reference TRBV15 and TRBJ2-1, reads DAMVIQNPRYQVTQFGKPVTLSCSQTLNHNVMYWYQQKSSQAPKLLFHYYDKDFNNEADTPDNFQSRRPNTSFCFLDIRSPGLGDTAMYLCATSGGTSGAYNEQFFGPGTRLTVL.

The gene calls are TRBV7-9 and TRBJ2-1; D is perhaps TRBD2 (6 bases). The CDR3 sequence is 15 residues long. V lost 4 bases to trimming and J lost 4 bases, with 14 bases between them. Germline V gives CDR1 SEHNR, CDR2 FQNEAQ (reference sequence). CDR3 protein: CASSSSAAPYNEQFF. The CDR3 DNA reads as TGTGCCAGCAGCTCTAGCGCGGCCCCTTACAATGAGCAGTTCTTC.

The rearrangement joins TRBV6-6 to TRBJ1-1; no reliable D call. Trimming took 1 base from V and 2 from J, leaving 8 bases between them. The germline gives CDR1 MNHNY, CDR2 SVGAGI (reference sequence). The CDR3 covers 14 residues. In nucleotides, the CDR3 is TGTGCCAGCAGTTACTTCGGAATAAACACTGAAGCTTTCTTT. Translated: CASSYFGINTEAFF.

This chain uses TRBV5-4 with TRBJ2-1, with D maybe TRBD1 (6 bases). CDR1 and CDR2 from the germline V gene are SGHNT and YYREEE (reference sequence). V was cut by 0 bases and J by 7 bases, with 17 bases left in between. The CDR3 extends over 16 amino acids. DNA of the CDR3: TGTGCCAGCAGCTTGGAAGGAGGCGGTAGGGGGAATGAGCAGTTCTTC. Its protein is CASSLEGGGRGNEQFF. Complete variable domain (other parts from reference TRBV5-4 and TRBJ2-1): ETGVTQSPTHLIKTRGQQVTLRCSSQSGHNTVSWYQQALGQGPQFIFQYYREEENGRGNFPPRFSGLQFPNYSSELNVNALELDDSALYLCASSLEGGGRGNEQFFGPGTRLTVL.

The V call is TRBV29-1, the J call TRBJ2-1; tentatively, D is TRBD2 (5 bases). V lost 3 bases and J 7 bases, leaving 13 bases between the germline ends. The germline V gene has CDR1 SQVTM and CDR2 ANQGSEA. The CDR3 consists of 13 residues. The CDR3 DNA is TGCAGCGTTGAGTGGGGAACTAGGAATGAGCAGTTCTTC. Protein sequence: CSVEWGTRNEQFF.

The CDR3 spells CASSGLRGNTEAFF. CDR3 nucleotides: TGTGCCAGCAGTGGCCTGAGGGGAAACACTGAAGCTTTCTTT. This chain links TRBV6-1 with TRBJ1-1; D is possibly TRBD1 (5 bases). The ends were cut back, 4 bases at V and 2 bases at J, with 11 bases in the middle. Germline V lookup: CDR1 MNHNS, CDR2 SASEGT. The CDR3 has 14 residues.

The J gene is TRBJ1-4, the V gene TRBV28, with unresolved D. Germline loops: CDR1 MDHEN, CDR2 SYDVKM. The CDR3 is made up of 15 amino acids. V gave up 6 bases and J gave up 6 bases, with 17 bases separating them. The DNA of the CDR3 is TGTGCCAGCAGCCTATTAGGGAACGGGTATGAAAAACTGTTTTTT. Its protein product is CASSLLGNGYEKLFF.

This chain connects TRBV28 to TRBJ2-1, with a tentative D call TRBD1 (6 bases). Germline V lookup: CDR1 MDHEN, CDR2 SYDVKM. The CDR3 contains 15 residues. The V gene lost 5 bases and the J gene lost 0 bases, with 11 bases spanning the gap. CDR3 in amino acids: CASSRDISSYNEQFF. The CDR3 DNA sequence: TGTGCCAGCAGTCGGGACATTAGCTCCTACAATGAGCAGTTCTTC.

The chain is built from TRBV10-1 and TRBJ1-5; D ambiguous. The CDR3 totals 12 residues. Trimming stripped 10 bases from V and 3 bases from J, with 10 bases between. Germline assignment: CDR1 WNHNN and CDR2 SYGVQD (reference sequence). CDR3 in DNA: TGCGCCACCCCGGCGATCAATCAGCCCCAGCATTTT. It yields the protein CATPAINQPQHF.

The genes are TRBV5-4 and TRBJ1-2, with D possibly TRBD1 on 5 matching bases. The CDR3 consists of 14 residues. V lost 3 bases and J lost 7, with 16 bases in between. Germline V gene sequence: CDR1 SGHNT, CDR2 YYREEE (reference sequence). The CDR3 sequence is CASSSKGDLGGYTF. As DNA, the CDR3 is TGTGCCAGCAGCTCGAAAGGGGACCTAGGTGGCTACACCTTC.

V gene TRBV7-9 combines with J gene TRBJ2-3; 10 bases are shared with TRBD2. The germline CDR1 and CDR2 sequences are SEHNR and FQNEAQ (reference sequence). The V segment lost 1 base and the J segment 3 bases; nucleotides outside the gene matches: 10. The CDR3 has 18 amino acids. Written as DNA, the CDR3 is TGTGCCAGCAGCTTAGATGTTTGGGCTAGCGGGGGAACAGATACGCAGTATTTT. Its translation is CASSLDVWASGGTDTQYF.

This clone was counted a single time. The V and J genes are TRBV29-1 and TRBJ2-2, with D possibly matching TRBD1 (5 bases). The germline CDR1 and CDR2 sequences are SQVTM and ANQGSEA. The CDR3 runs to 14 residues. V lost 4 bases and J lost 7, with 16 bases in between. CDR3 DNA: TGCAGCGTTGGACCAGGGTATAACGTCGGGGAGCTGTTTTTT. This gives the protein CSVGPGYNVGELFF.

The V gene is TRBV7-8, the J gene TRBJ2-1; 7 bases fit TRBD2. CDR1 is SGHVS and CDR2 is FQNEAQ in the germline V gene. After removal of 1 base from V and 0 bases from J, the junction contained 0 bases not matched to a gene. This CDR3 has 15 residues. The CDR3 sequence: CASSLVAGSYNEQFF. CDR3 nucleotides: TGTGCCAGCAGCTTAGTAGCGGGCTCCTACAATGAGCAGTTCTTC.

V gene TRBV5-4 combines with J gene TRBJ1-1, with D perhaps matching TRBD1 (6 bases). The germline V and J ends were trimmed by 0 bases and 3 bases, with 12 bases remaining between them. Germline assignment: CDR1 SGHNT and CDR2 YYREEE (reference sequence). The CDR3 consists of 15 residues. CDR3 nucleotides: TGTGCCAGCAGCTTGGACCCTACAGGGCACACTGAAGCTTTCTTT. Encoded protein: CASSLDPTGHTEAFF.

V usage is TRBV7-9 and J usage is TRBJ1-6; tentative D call: TRBD1 (6 bases). Germline CDR1 and CDR2: SEHNR and FQNEAQ (reference sequence). The CDR3 is 16 residues long. V dropped 4 bases and J dropped 8 bases, with 18 bases sitting between them. The CDR3 DNA reads TGTGCCAGCAGCTCCGTCAAGGGGGTGGCTGATTCACCCCTCCACTTT. Translated, it gives CASSSVKGVADSPLHF.

This clone appeared a few times. The chain combines TRBV27 with TRBJ2-5; possibly TRBD2 for D (5 bases). The CDR3 sequence is 14 residues long. Trimming took 5 bases from V and 0 from J, leaving 10 bases between them. The V gene's germline CDR1 is MNHEY and CDR2 SMNVEV (reference sequence). The DNA for the CDR3 is TGTGCCAGCAGTCCCGGAGGATACCAAGAGACCCAGTACTTC. Translated, it gives CASSPGGYQETQYF.